This T cell receptor (beta chain) was retrieved from a study of blood T cell repertoires in COVID-19. Study summary: Acute-phase and convalescent COVID-19 samples originated in the United States, Italy and Spain.

The table came from immunoSEQ multiplex PCR; TCRdb's copy has only in-frame clones and leaves some out. The sample has 95,000 to 110,000 clones; more than 75% are singletons. This clone was seen a handful of times. The V gene's germline CDR1 is LGHDT and CDR2 YNNKEL (reference sequence). V was cut by 1 base and J by 11 bases, with 12 bases left in between. CDR3 length: 12 residues. What was sequenced was peripheral blood. The rearrangement links TRBV3-1 (or the pseudogene TRBV3-2) to TRBJ2-7; no reliable D call. This TCR was sampled from a human donor in a cohort sampled during active COVID-19. The CDR3 region has the DNA TGTGCCAGCAGCCAAGGAAGCGCAGAGGAGTACTTC. This gives the protein CASSQGSAEEYF.